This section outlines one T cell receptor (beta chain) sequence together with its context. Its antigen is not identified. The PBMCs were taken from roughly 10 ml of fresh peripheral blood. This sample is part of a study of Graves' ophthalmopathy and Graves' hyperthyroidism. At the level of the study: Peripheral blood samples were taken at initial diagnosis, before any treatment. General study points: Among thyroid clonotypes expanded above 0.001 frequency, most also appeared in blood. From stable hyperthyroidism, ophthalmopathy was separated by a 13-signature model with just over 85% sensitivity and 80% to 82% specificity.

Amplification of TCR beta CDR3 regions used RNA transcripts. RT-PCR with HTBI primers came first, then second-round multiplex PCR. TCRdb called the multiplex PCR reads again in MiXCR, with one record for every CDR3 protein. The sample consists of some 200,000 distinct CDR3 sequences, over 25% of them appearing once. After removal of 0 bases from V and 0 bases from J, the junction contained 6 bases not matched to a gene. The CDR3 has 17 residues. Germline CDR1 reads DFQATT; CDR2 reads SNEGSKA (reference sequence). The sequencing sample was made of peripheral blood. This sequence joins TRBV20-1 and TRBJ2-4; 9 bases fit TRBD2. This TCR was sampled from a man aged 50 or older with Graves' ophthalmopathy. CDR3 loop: CSARDRTSGLAKNIQYF. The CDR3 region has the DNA TGCAGTGCTAGAGATCGTACTAGCGGGTTAGCCAAAAACATTCAGTACTTC.